This paragraph reports one T cell receptor beta chain. This sample was taken from a study of cytomegalovirus exposure and HLA in healthy donors. V lost 7 bases to trimming and J lost 8 bases; unmatched junction nucleotides: 5. The germline CDR1 and CDR2 sequences are SGDLS and YYNGEE. The CDR3 is made up of 12 amino acids. The study ran its PCR with 60 Vbeta and 13 Jbeta primers. Some clones are missing from TCRdb's copy, which holds only in-frame ones; the method was immunoSEQ multiplex PCR. This table has around 190,000 clones, about four fifths appearing once. Sequencing was done on a sample of PBMCs. The chain is built from TRBV9 and TRBJ2-1, with TRBD1 matching 8 bases. The sequence was obtained from a woman aged 40 to 55 in good health and CMV-seronegative. CDR3 sequence reads: CASSAGGHEQFF. CDR3 nucleotide sequence: TGTGCCAGCTCGGCAGGGGGCCATGAGCAGTTCTTC.